This TCR beta chain comes out of a study of T cell responses to AZD1222 COVID-19 vaccine. Findings and caveats of the study: With two AZD1222 doses given, Spike-specific TCR breadth and depth both rose.

On this clone: As yet, its antigen is unknown.

Between the trimmed V and J ends, which lost 0 bases and 10 bases, there was a span of 10 bases. The length of the CDR3 is 12 residues. In germline, CDR1 is SGHNT, CDR2 YYREEE (reference sequence). Profiling relied on immunoSEQ multiplex PCR, and the TCRdb table lists in-frame clones only, not all of them. The repertoire holds over 110,000 clones, 93% seen once, with approximately 5.4% in the top ten. The source was peripheral blood, collected on day 0 of AZD1222 vaccination. The receptor was derived from an adult in good health. V and J are TRBV5-4 and TRBJ1-2; D not certain. The CDR3: CASSLAPAAYTF. In nucleotides, the CDR3 is TGTGCCAGCAGCTTGGCCCCGGCAGCCTACACCTTC.